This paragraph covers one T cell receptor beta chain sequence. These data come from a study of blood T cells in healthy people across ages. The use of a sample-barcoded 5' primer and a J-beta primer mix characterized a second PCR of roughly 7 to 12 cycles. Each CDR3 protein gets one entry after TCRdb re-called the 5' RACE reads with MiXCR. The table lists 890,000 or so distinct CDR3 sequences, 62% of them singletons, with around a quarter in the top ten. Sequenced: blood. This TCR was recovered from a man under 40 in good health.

This CDR3 is CASSRTSGGGSPLETQYF. The CDR3, as DNA: TGTGCCAGCAGCCGGACTAGCGGGGGGGGCTCCCCACTAGAGACCCAGTACTTC. J is TRBJ2-5 and V is TRBV7-2; 15 nucleotides agree with TRBD2. The J segment lost 4 bases and the V segment lost 5 bases, leaving 11 bases of the junction unmatched. The CDR3 consists of 18 residues. CDR1 is SGHTA and CDR2 is FQGNSA in the germline V gene.